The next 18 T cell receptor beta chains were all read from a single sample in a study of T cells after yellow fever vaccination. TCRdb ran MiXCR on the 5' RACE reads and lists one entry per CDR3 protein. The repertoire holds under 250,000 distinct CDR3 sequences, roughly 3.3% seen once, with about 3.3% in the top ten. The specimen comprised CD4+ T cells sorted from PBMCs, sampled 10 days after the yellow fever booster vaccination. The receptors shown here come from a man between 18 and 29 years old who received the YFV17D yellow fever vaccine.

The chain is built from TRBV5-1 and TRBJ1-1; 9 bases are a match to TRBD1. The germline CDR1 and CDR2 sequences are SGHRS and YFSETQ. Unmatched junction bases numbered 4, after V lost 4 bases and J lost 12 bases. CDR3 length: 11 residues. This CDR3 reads CASSPGQGTFF. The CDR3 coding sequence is TGCGCCAGCAGCCCGGGACAGGGCACTTTCTTT.

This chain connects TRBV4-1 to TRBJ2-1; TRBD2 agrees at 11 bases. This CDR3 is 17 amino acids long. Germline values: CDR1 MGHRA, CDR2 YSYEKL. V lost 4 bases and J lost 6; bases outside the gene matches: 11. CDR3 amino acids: CASSPRASGGKFNEQFF. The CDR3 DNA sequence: TGCGCCAGCAGCCCCAGGGCTAGCGGGGGGAAATTCAATGAGCAGTTCTTC.

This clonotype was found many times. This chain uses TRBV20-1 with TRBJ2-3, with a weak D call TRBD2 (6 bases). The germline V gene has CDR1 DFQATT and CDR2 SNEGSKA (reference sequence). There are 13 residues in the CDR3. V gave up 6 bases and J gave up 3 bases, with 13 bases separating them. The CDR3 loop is CSARAGGTDTQYF. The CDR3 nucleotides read TGCAGTGCGAGGGCTGGAGGGACAGATACGCAGTATTTT.

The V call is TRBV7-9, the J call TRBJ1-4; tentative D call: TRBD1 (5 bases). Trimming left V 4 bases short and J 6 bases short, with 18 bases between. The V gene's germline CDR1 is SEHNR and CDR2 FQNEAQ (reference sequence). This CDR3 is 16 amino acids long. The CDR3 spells CASSSAPGGGHEKLFF. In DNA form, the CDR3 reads TGTGCCAGCAGCTCGGCCCCCGGGGGTGGTCATGAAAAACTGTTTTTT.

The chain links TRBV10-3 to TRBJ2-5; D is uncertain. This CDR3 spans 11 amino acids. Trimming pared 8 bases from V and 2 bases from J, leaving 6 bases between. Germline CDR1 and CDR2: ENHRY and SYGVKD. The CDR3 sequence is CAIADQETQYF. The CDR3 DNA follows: TGTGCCATCGCAGATCAAGAGACCCAGTACTTC.

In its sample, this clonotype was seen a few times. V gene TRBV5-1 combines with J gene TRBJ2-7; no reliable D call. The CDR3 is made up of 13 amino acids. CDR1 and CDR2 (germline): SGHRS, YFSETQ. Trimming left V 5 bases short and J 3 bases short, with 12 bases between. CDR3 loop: CASSSQDRYEQYF. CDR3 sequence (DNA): TGCGCCAGCAGTTCTCAGGACCGCTACGAGCAGTACTTC.

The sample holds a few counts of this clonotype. The CDR3 is CASSQDRFTLHF. For the CDR3, the DNA is TGTGCCAGCAGCCAAGATAGGTTTACCCTCCACTTT. This chain uses TRBV3-1 with TRBJ1-6; D not certain. The CDR3 consists of 12 residues. CDR1 LGHDT and CDR2 YNNKEL come from the germline V gene (reference sequence). The ends were cut back, 0 bases at V and 14 bases at J, with 8 bases in the middle.

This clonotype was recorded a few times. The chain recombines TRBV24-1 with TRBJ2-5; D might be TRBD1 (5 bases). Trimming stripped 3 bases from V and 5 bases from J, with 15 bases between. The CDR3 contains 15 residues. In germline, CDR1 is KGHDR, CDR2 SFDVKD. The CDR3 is CATSDSRQGLETQYF. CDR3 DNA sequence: TGTGCCACCAGTGATAGCAGGCAGGGCTTGGAGACCCAGTACTTC.

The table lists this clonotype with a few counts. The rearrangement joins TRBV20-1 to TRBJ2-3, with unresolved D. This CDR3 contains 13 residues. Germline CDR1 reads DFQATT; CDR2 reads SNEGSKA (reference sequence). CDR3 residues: CSTPGLDTDTQYF. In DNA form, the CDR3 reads TGCAGCACCCCCGGGCTAGACACAGATACGCAGTATTTT.

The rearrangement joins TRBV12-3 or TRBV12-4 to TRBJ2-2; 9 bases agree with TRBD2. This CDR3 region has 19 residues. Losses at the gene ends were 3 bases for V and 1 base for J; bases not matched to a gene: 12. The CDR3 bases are TGTGCCAGCAGTTTTGTCCCGGGGCTAGCGGGACTGAACACCGGGGAGCTGTTTTTT. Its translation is CASSFVPGLAGLNTGELFF.

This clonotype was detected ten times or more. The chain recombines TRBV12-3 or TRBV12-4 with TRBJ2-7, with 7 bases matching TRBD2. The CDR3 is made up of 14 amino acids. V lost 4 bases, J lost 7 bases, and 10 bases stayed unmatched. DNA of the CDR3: TGTGCCAGCAGTTCCGGACTAGAGGTGTGGGAGCAGTACGTC. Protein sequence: CASSSGLEVWEQYV.

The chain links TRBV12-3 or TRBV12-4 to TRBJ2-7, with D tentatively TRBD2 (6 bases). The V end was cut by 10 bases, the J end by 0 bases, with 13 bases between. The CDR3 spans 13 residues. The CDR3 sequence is CATGRGSSYEQYF. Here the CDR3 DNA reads TGTGCCACCGGGCGGGGCAGCTCCTACGAGCAGTACTTC.

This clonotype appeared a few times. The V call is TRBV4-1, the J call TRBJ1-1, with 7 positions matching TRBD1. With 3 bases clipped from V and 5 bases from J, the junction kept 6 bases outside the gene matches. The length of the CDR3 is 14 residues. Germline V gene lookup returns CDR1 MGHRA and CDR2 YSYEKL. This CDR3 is CASSQEGANTEAFF. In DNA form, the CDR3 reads TGCGCCAGCAGCCAGGAGGGGGCAAATACTGAAGCTTTCTTT.

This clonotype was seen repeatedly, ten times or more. CDR3 DNA: TGTGCCAGCAGTTCACCTAAAACCGGGACAGAAAATCAGCCCCAGCATTTT. The encoded protein is CASSSPKTGTENQPQHF. The chain links TRBV6-6 to TRBJ1-5, with 7 bases matching TRBD1. The V gene's germline CDR1 is MNHNY and CDR2 SVGAGI (reference sequence). V lost 4 bases, J lost 4 bases, and 13 bases stayed unmatched. CDR3 size: 17 residues.

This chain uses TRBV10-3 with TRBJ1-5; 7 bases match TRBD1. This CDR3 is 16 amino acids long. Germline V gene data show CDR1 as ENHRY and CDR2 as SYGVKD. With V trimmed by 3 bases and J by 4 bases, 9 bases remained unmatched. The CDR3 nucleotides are TGTGCCATCAGTGACCGGCCCCAGGGGGGGAATCAGCCCCAGCATTTT. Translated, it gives CAISDRPQGGNQPQHF.

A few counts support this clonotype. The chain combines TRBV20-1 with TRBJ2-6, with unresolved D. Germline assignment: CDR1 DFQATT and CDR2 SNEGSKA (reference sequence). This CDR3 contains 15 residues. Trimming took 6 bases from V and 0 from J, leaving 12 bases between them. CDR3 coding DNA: TGCAGTGCCTTCGCGGCCAGCTCTGGGGCCAACGTCCTGACTTTC. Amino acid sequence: CSAFAASSGANVLTF.

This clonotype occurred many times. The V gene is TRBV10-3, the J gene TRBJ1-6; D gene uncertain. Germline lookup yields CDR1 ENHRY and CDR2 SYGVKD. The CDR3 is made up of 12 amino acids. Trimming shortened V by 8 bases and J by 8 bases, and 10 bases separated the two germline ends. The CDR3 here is CAIGGSDSPLHF. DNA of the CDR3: TGTGCCATCGGCGGATCGGATTCACCCCTCCACTTT.

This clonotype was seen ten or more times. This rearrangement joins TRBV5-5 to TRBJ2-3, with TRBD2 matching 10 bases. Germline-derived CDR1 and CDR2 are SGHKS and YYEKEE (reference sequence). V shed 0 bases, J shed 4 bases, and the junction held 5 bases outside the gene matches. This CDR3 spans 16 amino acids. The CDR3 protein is CASSLGALAGADTQYF. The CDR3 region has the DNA TGTGCCAGCAGCTTGGGAGCCCTAGCGGGGGCAGATACGCAGTATTTT.